The 6 T cell receptor beta chains in this list originate from one sample, sequenced in a study of blood T cell repertoires in COVID-19. The repertoire was sequenced with immunoSEQ multiplex PCR; TCRdb's copy has only in-frame clones and lacks some. The sample shows tens of thousands of clones, about 90% of them seen only once. Sample: peripheral blood. Receptors were obtained from a man between 45 and 60 years old with active COVID-19.

The chain carries TRBV2 and TRBJ2-5; TRBD2 matches at 8 bases. Germline assignment: CDR1 SNHLY and CDR2 FYNNEI. This CDR3 is built from 14 residues. The ends lost 6 bases at V and 5 bases at J; junction bases unmatched: 8. CDR3 sequence: CASSGGGSGETQYF. The DNA for the CDR3 is TGTGCCAGCAGCGGCGGGGGGTCAGGGGAGACCCAGTACTTC.

This chain links TRBV15 with TRBJ1-2; the D is unclear. The germline V gene encodes CDR1 LNHNV and CDR2 YYDKDF (reference sequence). The V end was cut by 0 bases, the J end by 4 bases, with 12 bases between. The CDR3 spans 15 residues. The CDR3 DNA is TGTGCCACCAGCAGAGATTACAAGTCGGGCTATGGCTACACCTTC. It yields the protein CATSRDYKSGYGYTF.

V is TRBV7-8 and J is TRBJ1-6; 7 nucleotides agree with TRBD1. The germline V gene has CDR1 SGHVS and CDR2 FQNEAQ. CDR3 length: 16 amino acids. The V gene end was trimmed by 5 bases and the J gene end by 4 bases; junction bases not matched to a gene: 8. In DNA form, the CDR3 reads TGTGCCAGCAGCAACCGAGCACAGGGGTATAATTCACCCCTCCACTTT. This translates into CASSNRAQGYNSPLHF.

The chain couples TRBV2 to TRBJ1-3; D possibly corresponds to TRBD1 (5 bases). This CDR3 has 15 amino acids. The V and J ends lost 4 bases and 6 bases respectively, with 16 bases between them. The germline gives CDR1 SNHLY, CDR2 FYNNEI. In DNA, the CDR3 is TGTGCCAGCAGTGTCGGTCCAGGGCTGGTAAACACCATATATTTT. Translated, it gives CASSVGPGLVNTIYF.

The rearrangement links TRBV2 to TRBJ1-2; a weak D match, TRBD1 (6 bases). The V gene's germline CDR1 is SNHLY and CDR2 FYNNEI. The CDR3 runs 12 residues. Trimming left V 5 bases short and J 6 bases short, with 10 bases between. CDR3 in amino acids: CASSLQGHGYTF. In nucleotides, the CDR3 is TGTGCCAGCAGTTTACAGGGACATGGCTACACCTTC.

This clone is deemed medium-sized. The chain carries TRBV9 and TRBJ2-1; TRBD2 agrees at 9 bases. Germline V gene lookup returns CDR1 SGDLS and CDR2 YYNGEE. The CDR3 totals 15 residues. V trimming: 1 base; J trimming: 9 bases; junction bases outside the gene matches: 8. The CDR3 sequence: CASSVLAGVPGEQFF. The CDR3, as DNA: TGTGCCAGCAGCGTATTAGCGGGGGTCCCAGGTGAGCAGTTCTTC.